The T cell receptor (beta chain) described here comes from a study of T cell responses to AZD1222 COVID-19 vaccine. Sequencing was performed with immunoSEQ multiplex PCR; in TCRdb, only in-frame clones are kept and a portion is missing. Of tens of thousands of clones in the sample, 75% to 95% were seen once. General study findings and limits: Breadth and depth of Spike-specific TCRs rose after two AZD1222 doses. Vaccine-associated CD4 TCRs spanned spike, dominant at 160-218 and 743-854. Baseline seropositivity occurred in only a handful of AZD1222 recipients. It should be noted that donors were predominantly white British and more often female, and clonal diversity was possibly underestimated.

A note on this clone: Its antigen is not known.

CDR1 and CDR2 (germline): WSHSY, SAAADI. V was trimmed by 2 bases and J by 11 bases, leaving 13 bases between them. The CDR3 loop spans 13 amino acids. The sample consisted of peripheral blood, taken 28 days after the second AZD1222 dose. This clonotype originated in an adult who received the AZD1222 COVID-19 vaccine. The J gene is TRBJ2-1, the V gene TRBV10-2; no firm D call. CDR3 in amino acids: CASSEKTGRKQFF. The DNA for the CDR3 is TGCGCCAGCAGTGAGAAGACGGGCCGGAAGCAGTTCTTC.